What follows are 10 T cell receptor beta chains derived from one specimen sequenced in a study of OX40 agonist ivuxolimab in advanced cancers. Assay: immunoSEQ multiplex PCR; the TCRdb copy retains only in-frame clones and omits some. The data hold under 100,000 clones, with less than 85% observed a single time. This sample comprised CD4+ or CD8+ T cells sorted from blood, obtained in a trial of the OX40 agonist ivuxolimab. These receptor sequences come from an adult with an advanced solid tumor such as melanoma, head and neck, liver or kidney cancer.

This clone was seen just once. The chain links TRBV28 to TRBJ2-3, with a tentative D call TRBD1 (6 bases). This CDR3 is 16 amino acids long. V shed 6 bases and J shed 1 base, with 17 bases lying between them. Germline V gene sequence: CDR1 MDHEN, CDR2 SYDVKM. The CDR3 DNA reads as TGTGCCAGCAGATCCTCACAGGGATGGGGCACAGATACGCAGTATTTT. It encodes CASRSSQGWGTDTQYF.

DNA for the CDR3: TGTGCCAGCAGCTTAGCGCGGGGACAGGGGTATGGCTACACCTTC. Protein: CASSLARGQGYGYTF. The V and J genes are TRBV7-2 and TRBJ1-2; 10 bases are a match to TRBD1. Germline V gene data show CDR1 as SGHTA and CDR2 as FQGNSA. The CDR3 consists of 15 residues. Trimming cost V 0 bases and J 5 bases; bases outside gene matches: 3. Variable domain in full (rest from reference TRBV7-2 and TRBJ1-2): GAGVSQSPSNKVTEKGKDVELRCDPISGHTALYWYRQSLGQGLEFLIYFQGNSAPDKSGLPSDRFSAERTGGSVSTLTIQRTQQEDSAVYLCASSLARGQGYGYTFGSGTRLTVV.

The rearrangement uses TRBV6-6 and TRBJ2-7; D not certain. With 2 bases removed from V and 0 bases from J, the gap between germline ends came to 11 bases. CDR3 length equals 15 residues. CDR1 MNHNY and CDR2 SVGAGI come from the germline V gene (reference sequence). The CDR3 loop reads CASSYPKVGSYEQYF. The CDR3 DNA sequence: TGTGCCAGCAGTTACCCTAAAGTGGGCTCCTACGAGCAGTACTTC.

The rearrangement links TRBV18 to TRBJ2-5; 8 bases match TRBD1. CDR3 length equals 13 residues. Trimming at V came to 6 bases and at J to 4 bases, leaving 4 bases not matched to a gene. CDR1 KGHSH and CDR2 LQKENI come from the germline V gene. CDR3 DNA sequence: TGTGCCAGCTCCCGCGACAGGGGAGAGACCCAGTACTTC. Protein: CASSRDRGETQYF.

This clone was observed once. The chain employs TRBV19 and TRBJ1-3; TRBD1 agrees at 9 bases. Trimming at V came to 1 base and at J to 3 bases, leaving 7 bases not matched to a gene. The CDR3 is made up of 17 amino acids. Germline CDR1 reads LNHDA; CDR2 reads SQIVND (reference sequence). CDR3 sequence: CASSIVEDRGFGNTIYF. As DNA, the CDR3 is TGTGCCAGTAGTATAGTGGAGGACAGGGGTTTTGGAAACACCATATATTTT.

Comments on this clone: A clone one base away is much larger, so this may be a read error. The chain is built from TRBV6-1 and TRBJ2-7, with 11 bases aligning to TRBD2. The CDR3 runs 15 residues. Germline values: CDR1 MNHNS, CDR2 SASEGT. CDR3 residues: CASSENTSGGYGQYF. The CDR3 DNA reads TGTGCCAGCAGTGAAAATACTAGCGGGGGATACGGGCAGTACTTC.

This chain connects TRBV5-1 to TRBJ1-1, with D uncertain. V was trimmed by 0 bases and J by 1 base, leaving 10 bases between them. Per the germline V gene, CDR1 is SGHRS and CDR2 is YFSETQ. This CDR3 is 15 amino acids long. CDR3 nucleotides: TGCGCCAGCAGCTTGGAGGGCCCGGCGAACACTGAAGCTTTCTTT. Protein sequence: CASSLEGPANTEAFF.

CDR3 protein: CASSLMGTGVPDEQFF. The CDR3 DNA follows: TGCGCCAGCAGCTTGATGGGGACAGGGGTCCCCGATGAGCAGTTCTTC. The chain couples TRBV5-1 to TRBJ2-1, with TRBD1 identical over 10 bases. The J segment lost 8 bases and the V segment lost 1 base, leaving 9 bases of the junction unmatched. Germline CDR1 SGHRS, CDR2 YFSETQ. The CDR3 totals 16 residues.

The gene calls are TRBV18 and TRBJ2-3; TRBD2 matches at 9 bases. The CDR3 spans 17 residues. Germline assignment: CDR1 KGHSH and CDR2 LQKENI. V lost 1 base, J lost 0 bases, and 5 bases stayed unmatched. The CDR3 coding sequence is TGTGCCAGCTCACCACTGGCTAGCGGGGCTAGCACAGATACGCAGTATTTT. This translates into CASSPLASGASTDTQYF.

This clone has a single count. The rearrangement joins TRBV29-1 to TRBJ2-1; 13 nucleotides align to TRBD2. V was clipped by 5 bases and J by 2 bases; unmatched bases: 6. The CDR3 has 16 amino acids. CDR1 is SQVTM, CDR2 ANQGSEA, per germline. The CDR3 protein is CSVIRGLAGTYNEQFF. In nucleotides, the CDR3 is TGCAGCGTTATCAGGGGACTAGCGGGAACCTACAATGAGCAGTTCTTC.